This TCR beta chain was obtained from a study of blood T cell repertoires in COVID-19. Background on the study: COVID-19 samples from acute and convalescent phases originated in the United States, Italy and Spain. From T cells, B-cell-depleted T cells, or PBMCs came the material, which was cDNA or gDNA.

The ends lost 4 bases at V and 5 bases at J; junction bases unmatched: 5. CDR1 and CDR2 (germline): KGHDR, SFDVKD. The CDR3 is 16 amino acids. Per the original data handling: Cell counts per sample came from amplifying reference gene primers. Using immunoSEQ multiplex PCR, the repertoire was profiled, and TCRdb retains in-frame clones only, with some absent. V and J calls and clone size come straight from that table; D and trimming were deduced from the DNA. The repertoire includes 200,000 to 250,000 clones, around four fifths of them detected once, and around 2% sits in the top ten. This chain links TRBV24-1 with TRBJ2-2; 11 nucleotides agree with TRBD1. The clonotype originates from a man younger than 40 who had recovered from COVID-19. Specimen: peripheral blood. CDR3: CATSDLGQGATGELFF. CDR3 nucleotide sequence: TGTGCCACCAGTGACCTCGGACAGGGGGCTACCGGGGAGCTGTTTTTT.